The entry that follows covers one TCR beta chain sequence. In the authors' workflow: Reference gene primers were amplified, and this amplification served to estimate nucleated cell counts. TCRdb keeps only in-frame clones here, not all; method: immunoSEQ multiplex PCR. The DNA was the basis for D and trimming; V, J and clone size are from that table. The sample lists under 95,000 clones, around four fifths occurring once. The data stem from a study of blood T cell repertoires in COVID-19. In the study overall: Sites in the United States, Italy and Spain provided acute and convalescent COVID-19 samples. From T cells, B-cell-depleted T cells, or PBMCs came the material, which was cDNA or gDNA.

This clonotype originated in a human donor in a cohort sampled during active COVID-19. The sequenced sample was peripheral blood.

The CDR3 DNA reads TGTGCCATCAACCAAGGACAGGTTAATTCACCCCTCCACTTT. Translating it yields CAINQGQVNSPLHF. The chain links TRBV10-3 to TRBJ1-6, with 7 bases fitting TRBD1. The junction had 6 bases not matched to a gene; V was cut back by 7 bases and J by 6 bases. Per the germline V gene, CDR1 is ENHRY and CDR2 is SYGVKD. The CDR3 has 14 amino acids.